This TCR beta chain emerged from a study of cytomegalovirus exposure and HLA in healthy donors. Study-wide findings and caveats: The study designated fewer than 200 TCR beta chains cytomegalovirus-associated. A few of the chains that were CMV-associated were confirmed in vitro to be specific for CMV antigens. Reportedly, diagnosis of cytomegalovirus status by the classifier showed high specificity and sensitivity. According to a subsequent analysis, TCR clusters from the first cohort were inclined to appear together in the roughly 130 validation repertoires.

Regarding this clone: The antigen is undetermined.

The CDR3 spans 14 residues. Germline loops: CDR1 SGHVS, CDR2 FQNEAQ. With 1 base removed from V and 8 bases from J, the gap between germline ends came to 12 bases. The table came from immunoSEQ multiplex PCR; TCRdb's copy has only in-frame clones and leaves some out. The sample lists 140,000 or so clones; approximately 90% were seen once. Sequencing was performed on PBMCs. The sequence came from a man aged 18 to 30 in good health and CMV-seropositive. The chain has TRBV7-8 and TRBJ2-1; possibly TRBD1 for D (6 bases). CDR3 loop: CASSLGSQGHEQFF. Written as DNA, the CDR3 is TGTGCCAGCAGCTTAGGTTCCCAGGGGCATGAGCAGTTCTTC.